This paragraph covers one T cell receptor (beta chain) sequence. The specificity of this receptor is unknown. There are no base qualities to consult, and no much larger clone falls within one base. CDR1 SGHTS and CDR2 YDEGEE were looked up in the germline V gene. V loses 0 bases, J loses 2 bases, and the germline ends lie 12 bases apart. The CDR3 covers 16 residues, taking in both the cysteine and the phenylalanine. Only the CDR3 part of the read is kept: 48 bases, read in frame from the first base. The cohort consisted of approximately 670 healthy bone marrow donors. At the time of sampling, all cohort members were nominally healthy, though unrecorded immune exposures were likely present. The donor was CMV seronegative and was included in the group of a few hundred seronegative cohort members. Every donor gave a peripheral blood sample, and the peripheral blood mononuclear cells from that sample were used for TCR beta sequencing. Genomic DNA extraction from the blood cell samples was performed with the Qiagen DNeasy Blood Extraction Kit.

These data belong to a study of cytomegalovirus exposure and HLA in healthy donors (TCRdb year 2017). Context from the whole study: In an earlier analysis of 587 of the donors, 276 Gb of sequence data and 90 million to 120 million unique TCR beta sequences from roughly 200 million T cells were reported. High-throughput TCR immunosequencing, statistical association of individual TCRs with disease status, and machine learning were combined to predict cytomegalovirus infection status. HLA typing included class I and class II loci at four-digit resolution. In the later analysis, no new phenotypic data were used to find candidate immune exposures; instead, reliance was placed on TCR beta sequences and their occurrence across donors. A few DR-DQ haplotypes were treated as single units for association and clustering because of strong linkage in the cohort. Using immunosequencing, the study profiled T cell repertoires from roughly 650 subjects and related those repertoires to cytomegalovirus serostatus. An early release covering roughly 600 HLA-typed donors comprised 250 to 350 gigabases of sequencing data and tens of millions of unique TCR sequences. Donor age, sex, ethnicity and CMV serostatus were compiled alongside the repertoire data. A later genetic analysis took genome-wide SNP genotypes for about 65% of the 666 donors and used that subset as a discovery cohort. An earlier analysis of a few hundred of the donors applied high-throughput TCR beta sequencing to assess whether each TCR beta V gene segment acted as functional or pseudogenic. The study aimed to test whether signatures of past pathogen exposure could be identified by cataloging public T cell receptors. Among some 410 genotyped donors of the cohort, an average of 235,054 unique TCR beta nucleotide sequences were sequenced per donor, roughly 18% of them non-productive. Every discovery cohort repertoire had been produced on one sequencing platform. Typing coverage varied by locus: about 629-630 donors for A, B, C, DRB1 and DQB1; some 520 for DQA1; more than 600 for DPA1; under 490 for DPB1. A later analysis re-analyzed previously published TCR beta repertoires from approximately 700 donors and added high-resolution HLA genotyping to study TCR occurrence patterns. Of the 398 genotyped donors, roughly 76% were placed in the genetic ancestry cluster associated with self-reported Caucasian donors. Along with the roughly 700-subject first cohort, a separate validation cohort of more than 90 different subjects was used. The investigation overall reported the following: A later analysis reported that several top co-occurrence clusters appeared linked to parvovirus B19, influenza, CMV and Epstein-Barr virus. Strong co-occurrence of HLA alleles, especially DR and DQ, made assigning TCR associations to individual alleles difficult. A later analysis found that TCR association rates varied across HLA loci, with DRB1 alleles showing the most associated TCRs and HLA-C alleles the fewest. Presence/absence analyses assumed roughly uniform sequencing depth across donors, an assumption that may not hold. This cohort had only TCR beta chains sequenced, and the lack of alpha or paired-chain data limited which features could be detected. A total of 164 TCR beta chains were listed by the study as associated with cytomegalovirus. According to a later analysis, most CMV-associated TCR beta chains appeared to be HLA-restricted, and the HLA associations seemed to be driven largely by CMV exposure. HLA typing was unavailable for some donors at each locus, so association tests used only the typed subset. A further reported finding was that TCR beta sequences accurately predicted the HLA-A and HLA-B alleles for most subjects in the first cohort. An earlier analysis of 587 of the donors showed that most TCR beta V segments appeared in productive rearrangements either about 87% or about 30% of the time, which broadly matched IMGT annotations. The authors suggested that the approach could potentially be extended to other disease states and immunological phenotypes. While some public TCRs were present in many individuals, most TCR sequences turned up only very rarely across donors. A few of the identified cytomegalovirus-associated TCR beta chains were confirmed in vitro to be specific for cytomegalovirus antigens. V-gene and J-gene trimming of TCR beta chains was associated with a missense DCLRE1C variant in a later genetic analysis, and the association was replicated in an independent cohort. Linkage disequilibrium might explain the correlated functional status among segregating V segments, but an unknown experimental factor could not be ruled out. According to a later genetic analysis, donors in an Asian-associated ancestry cluster had fewer N-insertions in productive TCRs than the approximately 650-donor mean. The classifier was reported to diagnose cytomegalovirus status with high specificity and sensitivity in both the original cohort and the validation cohort. Roughly 17 rarely observed V segments, including chromosome 9 orphons, were excluded from the earlier analysis of several hundred of the donors because counts were too low. Some IMGT-functional V segments, including TRBV6-2 and TRBV6-3, could not be told apart with the 87-base-pair reads, so those segments were excluded. CMV serostatus was the only immune exposure information available for the cohort. The sequencing pipeline was judged likely to have produced a cluster of highly shared sequence variants as a technical artifact. A later analysis found that HLA-associated TCR beta chains were more clonally expanded and had lower generation probabilities than equally common non-associated chains. Specific HLA alleles were associated with around 18,000 TCR beta sequences at a false discovery rate of 0.05 in a later analysis.

Receptor amplification or capture employed the immunoSEQ multiplex PCR assay. For the multiplex PCR, a mixture combining 60 forward primers for TCR Vbeta segments and 13 reverse primers for TCR Jbeta segments was used. Amplification of the CDR3 region of rearranged TCR beta genes was performed with a multiplex PCR assay on genomic DNA. The Illumina HiSeq System was used to sequence the amplified TCR beta libraries as 87-base-pair reads. Under the source paper's analysis protocol: In a later analysis, some 80 million unique TCR beta chains were counted across the roughly 670 repertoires, and about 9.9 million of these chains were shared by at least two donors. Raw reads were error-corrected and collapsed into unique sequences with a nearest-neighbor algorithm that merged closely related sequences to remove PCR and sequencing errors. To assign V, D and J gene segments, CDR3 sequences were aligned to IMGT reference sequences. Each retained sequence needed at least a six-nucleotide match to both a V gene segment and a J gene segment. Rearrangements were called productive when the CDR3 lacked stop codons and stayed in frame with V and J; all others were non-productive. CDR3 was defined by IMGT convention, running from the second conserved V-encoded cysteine to the conserved J-encoded phenylalanine. The earlier analysis of about 640 of the donors excluded any sequence lacking an unambiguous match to a single V gene segment. An earlier analysis of just under 600 of the donors called V segments functional above 56.7% productive rearrangements and segregating when the between-donor standard deviation exceeded 5%. To diagnose cytomegalovirus status from the catalog of TCR beta chain sequences, a statistical classification framework was built. In a later analysis, V and J genes were assigned by comparing TCR nucleotide sequences against IMGT/GENE-DB human TR gene sequences. A later analysis assigned CDR3 sequences and most-parsimonious VDJ recombination scenarios with the TCRdist pipeline. A later analysis defined each TCR beta chain by its CDR3 amino acid sequence plus V-gene family, and excluded reads lacking a unique V-gene family. A later analysis removed 550 to 650 highly shared, low-generation-probability nucleotide sequences to deal with suspected cross-contamination and a sequencing artifact. For each public chain, a later analysis derived a clonal expansion index from normalized ranks of inferred template counts within each repertoire. Generation probabilities in a later analysis came from a VDJ recombination model fitted to out-of-frame rearrangements, and those results were checked against IGoR. In a later analysis, TCR-TCR, TCR-HLA and TCR-CMV co-occurrence was scored with hypergeometric tests, and a repertoire-size bias correction was applied to TCR pairs. False discovery rates were estimated in a later analysis by permuting HLA or CMV assignments 20 times. In a later analysis, co-occurring TCRs were grouped using DBSCAN, and TCRdist sequence similarity was added for clustering within HLA-allele-positive subsets. Repertoires with fewer than 30,000 or more than 120,000 public chains were left out of co-occurrence clustering, as were a handful of repertoires with anomalous nucleotide sharing. The source is immuneACCESS, and TCRdb retained only in-frame sequences with V and J called. Part of the clones is not carried over; for the studies checked, unresolved V genes explain less than half of this, and the remainder is unexplained. For V, J and clone size, that table is used; D and trimming come from the DNA. The sample records about 220,000 clones, 75% of which are singletons. The biggest ten clones account for less than 2% of the sample.

Rearrangement joined TRBV5-8 to TRBJ1-5; a tentative D match to TRBD1 spans 5 bases. The clonotype originates from a woman aged 25 to 39 in good health and CMV-seronegative. The sample was PBMCs. The CDR3 reads CASSLAGGVGNQPQHF. The DNA sequence is as follows: TGTGCCAGCAGCTTGGCAGGAGGGGTTGGCAATCAGCCCCAGCATTTT.